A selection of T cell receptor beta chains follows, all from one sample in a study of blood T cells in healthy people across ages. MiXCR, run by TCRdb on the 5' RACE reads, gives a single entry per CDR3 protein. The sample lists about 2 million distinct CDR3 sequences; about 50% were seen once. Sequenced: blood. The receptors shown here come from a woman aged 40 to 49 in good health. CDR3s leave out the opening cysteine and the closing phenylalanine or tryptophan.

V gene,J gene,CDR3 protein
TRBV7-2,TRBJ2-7,ASSFGLAGRFEQY
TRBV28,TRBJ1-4,ASSLEGAETNEKLF
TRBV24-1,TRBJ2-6,ATSPSGERGANVLT
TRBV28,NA,ASSFEAGGEDEQY
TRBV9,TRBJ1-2,ASSAEDRVQGTNNYGYT
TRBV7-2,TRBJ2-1,ASSGPWTSGGTSSYNEQF
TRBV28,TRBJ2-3,ASSPSRQVGTDTQY
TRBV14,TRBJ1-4,ASSQWGTNEKLF
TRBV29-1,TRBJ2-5,SVGLRQKETQY
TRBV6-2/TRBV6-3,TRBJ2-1,ASSYGQGVSRDEQF
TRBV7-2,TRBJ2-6,ASSRGSGANVLT
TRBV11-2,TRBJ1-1,ASSLGGKTTEAF
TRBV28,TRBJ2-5,ASSSTRQTQY
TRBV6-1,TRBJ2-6,ASRDRGPTLGANVLT
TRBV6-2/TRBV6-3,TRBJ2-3,ASSVRLPDTQY
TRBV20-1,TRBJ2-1,SARVPAGGNEQF
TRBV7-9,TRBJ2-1,ASSSGTGHNEQF
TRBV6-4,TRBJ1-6,ASAMSSGTGNSPLH
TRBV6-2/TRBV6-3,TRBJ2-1,ASSHPLAGDYNEQF
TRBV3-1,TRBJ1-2,ASSHRTGPANYGYT
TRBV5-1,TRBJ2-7,ASSDTDREYEQY
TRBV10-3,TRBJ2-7,AISESGDGSYEQY
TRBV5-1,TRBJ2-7,ASSPREGKPLGEQY
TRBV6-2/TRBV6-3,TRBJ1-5,ASTMRTGTGVQYSNQPQH
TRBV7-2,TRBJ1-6,ASSQVVSPLH
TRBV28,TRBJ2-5,ASSRRDGETQY
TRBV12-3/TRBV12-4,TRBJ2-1,ASSSLFSVYGEQF
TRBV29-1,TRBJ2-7,SVLRQGDPYEQY
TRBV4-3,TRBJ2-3,ASSQVLAGGSSTDTQY
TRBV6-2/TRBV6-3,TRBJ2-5,ASTGTSGWAETQY
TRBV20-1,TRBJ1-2,SARNLDRVYGYT
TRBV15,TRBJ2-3,ATSSGTGHPTDTQY
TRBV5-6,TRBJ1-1,ACRGVNTEAF
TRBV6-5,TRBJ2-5,ASSNQDAEDQETQY
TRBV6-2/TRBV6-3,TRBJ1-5,ASSIRKRGQGSNQPQH
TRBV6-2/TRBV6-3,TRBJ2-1,ASSSGGGNNEQF
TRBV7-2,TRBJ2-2,ASSPRARGNTGELF
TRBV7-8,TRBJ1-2,ASSRAVIDYGYT
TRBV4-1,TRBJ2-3,ASRAAAGADTQY
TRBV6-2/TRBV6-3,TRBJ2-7,ASSYTGFYGNEQY
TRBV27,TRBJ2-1,ASSLASSIGNEQF
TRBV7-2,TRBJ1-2,ASGIYTGTAGYT
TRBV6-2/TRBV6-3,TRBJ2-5,ASIPGGMGRETQY
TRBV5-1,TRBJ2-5,ASSLRIGQGRETQY
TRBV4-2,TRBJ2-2,ASSQETGRANTGELF
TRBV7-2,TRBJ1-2,ASTSGGGYT
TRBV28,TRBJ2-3,ASSFAGLAGSSGDTQY
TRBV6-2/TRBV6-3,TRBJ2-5,ASSYSRNQETQY
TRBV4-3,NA,ASSQEYGDRYEQY
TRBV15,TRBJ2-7,ATSLGGLTYEQY
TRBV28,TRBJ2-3,ASMSGGGTDTQY
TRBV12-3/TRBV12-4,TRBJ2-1,ASSPNGGANEQF
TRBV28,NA,ASTVQGSNEQY
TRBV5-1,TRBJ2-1,ASALVRAGYNEQF
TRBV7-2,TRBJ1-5,ASSFHPAANQPQH
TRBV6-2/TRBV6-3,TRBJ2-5,ATNGLEETQY
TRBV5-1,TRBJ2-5,ASSPAVQGVETQY
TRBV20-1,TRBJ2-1,SARDQGVAYNEQF
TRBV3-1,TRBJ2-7,ASSQDRTKWNEQY